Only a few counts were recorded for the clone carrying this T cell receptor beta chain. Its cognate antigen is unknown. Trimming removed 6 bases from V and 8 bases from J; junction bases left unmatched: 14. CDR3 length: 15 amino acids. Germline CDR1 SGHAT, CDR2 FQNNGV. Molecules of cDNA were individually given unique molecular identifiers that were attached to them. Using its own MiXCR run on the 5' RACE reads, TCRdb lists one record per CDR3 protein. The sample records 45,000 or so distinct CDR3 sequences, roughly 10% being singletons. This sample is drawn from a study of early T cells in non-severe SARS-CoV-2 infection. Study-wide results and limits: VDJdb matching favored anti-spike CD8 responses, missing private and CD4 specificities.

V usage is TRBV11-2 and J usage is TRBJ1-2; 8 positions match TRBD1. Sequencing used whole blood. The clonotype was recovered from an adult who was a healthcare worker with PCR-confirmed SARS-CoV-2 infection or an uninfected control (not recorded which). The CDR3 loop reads CASRPYRQGMGGYTF. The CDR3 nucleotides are TGTGCCAGCAGGCCCTACCGACAGGGGATGGGCGGCTACACCTTC.